Described below is a single T cell receptor beta chain sequence and its context. Its antigen is unidentified. The protocol was immunoSEQ multiplex PCR, while the TCRdb copy is restricted to in-frame clones and leaves out a portion. The table includes approximately 500,000 clones, about four fifths detected once. This sample was included in a study of shared clonotypes between healthy human individuals. Study-level results: It was anticipated that sequencing depth would influence how many clonotypes donors shared.

CDR3 length equals 14 residues. Trimming removed 0 bases at V and 5 bases at J, with 8 bases between. Germline assignment: CDR1 MGHRA and CDR2 YSYEKL. The chain combines TRBV4-1 with TRBJ1-5, with D unclear. The sequenced material came from PBMCs. This receptor was identified in a woman in her thirties or forties in good health. Some clones in this sample may be carry-over from other donors' samples. The CDR3 loop is CASSQDRSDQPQHF. In DNA, the CDR3 is TGCGCCAGCAGCCAAGATAGGTCCGATCAGCCCCAGCATTTT.